This T cell receptor (beta chain) is from a study of shared T cell receptors in the human thymus. The CDR3 is 18 residues long. Germline loops: CDR1 SGDLS, CDR2 YYNGEE. The V gene lost 0 bases and the J gene lost 4 bases, with 17 bases spanning the gap. Using immunoSEQ multiplex PCR, the repertoire was profiled, and TCRdb retains in-frame clones only, with some absent. The table records 500,000 to 550,000 clones, 70% to 80% of them present only once. The sample also formed part of further work on human thymus T cells.

The receptor's source is a boy in the first two years of life with a congenital heart defect. The rearrangement links TRBV9 to TRBJ2-6; possibly TRBD1 for D (5 bases). The sequenced sample consisted of thymocytes. The CDR3 nucleotides are TGTGCCAGCAGCGTAGGCAGGGCCCCGGGTGGGGGGGCCAACGTCCTGACTTTC. This gives the protein CASSVGRAPGGGANVLTF.